This is a list of T cell receptor beta chains from one sample in a study of blood T cells in healthy people across ages. TCRdb processed the 5' RACE reads anew with MiXCR; each CDR3 protein has one entry. The sample includes 650,000 to 1,000,000 distinct CDR3 sequences, about 42% of them seen just once. The sequenced sample consisted of blood. All receptors derive from a man of 80 years or more in good health. Both conserved end residues are part of each CDR3. Each record gives: clone size, D gene, V gene, CDR3 length, J gene, CDR3 protein, CDR3 DNA. A D gene is named only where the DNA matches it firmly. Only some rows state a clone size, as once, few, many or a class for expanded clones.

abundance: -; d_gene: TRBD2; v_gene: TRBV12-3/TRBV12-4; len: 13; j_gene: TRBJ2-2; CDR3aa: CASRRGATGELFF; CDR3nt: TGTGCCAGCAGGCGGGGGGCCACCGGGGAGCTGTTTTTT
abundance: -; d_gene: TRBD2; v_gene: TRBV5-1; len: 20; j_gene: TRBJ2-4; CDR3aa: CASSLLPLAGADIAKNIQYF; CDR3nt: TGCGCCAGCAGCTTGTTACCACTAGCGGGAGCCGATATAGCCAAAAACATTCAGTACTTC
abundance: -; d_gene: -; v_gene: TRBV10-3; len: 13; j_gene: TRBJ2-7; CDR3aa: CAASLDISYEQYF; CDR3nt: TGTGCCGCTTCATTGGACATTTCCTACGAGCAGTACTTC
abundance: once; d_gene: -; v_gene: TRBV5-1; len: 15; j_gene: TRBJ2-1; CDR3aa: CASGPAGTSYNEQFF; CDR3nt: TGCGCCAGCGGGCCTGCCGGGACCAGCTACAATGAGCAGTTCTTC
abundance: -; d_gene: -; v_gene: TRBV3-1; len: 13; j_gene: TRBJ1-2; CDR3aa: CASSLGKGHGYTF; CDR3nt: TGTGCCAGCAGCTTAGGGAAGGGCCATGGCTACACCTTC
abundance: many; d_gene: TRBD2; v_gene: TRBV19; len: 15; j_gene: TRBJ2-1; CDR3aa: CASSPAGSSYNEQFF; CDR3nt: TGTGCCAGTAGTCCAGCGGGGAGCTCCTACAATGAGCAGTTCTTC
abundance: -; d_gene: -; v_gene: TRBV7-2; len: 18; j_gene: TRBJ1-4; CDR3aa: CASSLYSGQQATNGKLFF; CDR3nt: TGTGCCAGCAGCTTATACTCTGGACAGCAGGCAACTAATGGAAAACTGTTTTTT
abundance: few; d_gene: TRBD2; v_gene: TRBV20-1; len: 16; j_gene: TRBJ2-2; CDR3aa: CSARTSGRAGTGELFF; CDR3nt: TGCAGTGCCAGGACTAGCGGGAGGGCAGGGACCGGGGAGCTGTTTTTT
abundance: -; d_gene: -; v_gene: TRBV4-3; len: 13; j_gene: TRBJ1-2; CDR3aa: CASSLGESYGYTF; CDR3nt: TGCGCCAGCAGCCTGGGGGAGTCCTATGGCTACACCTTC
abundance: -; d_gene: -; v_gene: TRBV11-2; len: 16; j_gene: TRBJ2-6; CDR3aa: CASSLGESSGANVLTF; CDR3nt: TGTGCCAGCAGCTTAGGTGAAAGCTCTGGGGCCAACGTCCTGACTTTC
abundance: -; d_gene: -; v_gene: TRBV7-2; len: 17; j_gene: TRBJ2-1; CDR3aa: CASSPGTLRDSYNEQFF; CDR3nt: TGTGCCAGCAGCCCCGGGACTCTACGGGACTCCTACAATGAGCAGTTCTTC
abundance: -; d_gene: -; v_gene: TRBV20-1; len: 13; j_gene: TRBJ2-1; CDR3aa: CSAPDTSFPAQFF; CDR3nt: TGCAGTGCTCCGGATACGAGTTTCCCGGCGCAGTTCTTC
abundance: -; d_gene: -; v_gene: TRBV12-5; len: 14; j_gene: TRBJ2-1; CDR3aa: CASGLETGQDEQFF; CDR3nt: TGTGCTAGTGGTTTAGAAACAGGGCAGGATGAGCAGTTCTTC
abundance: -; d_gene: -; v_gene: TRBV6-2/TRBV6-3; len: 13; j_gene: TRBJ2-7; CDR3aa: CASSVTSGSEQYF; CDR3nt: TGTGCCAGCAGCGTTACGTCGGGTAGCGAGCAGTACTTC
abundance: -; d_gene: -; v_gene: TRBV6-4; len: 13; j_gene: TRBJ2-7; CDR3aa: CASSPGGNDEQYF; CDR3nt: TGTGCCAGCAGTCCTGGGGGGAATGACGAGCAGTACTTC
abundance: -; d_gene: TRBD1; v_gene: TRBV29-1; len: 16; j_gene: TRBJ1-2; CDR3aa: CSVEDQTGYVVNGYTF; CDR3nt: TGCAGCGTTGAAGATCAGACAGGGTACGTGGTGAATGGCTACACCTTC
abundance: -; d_gene: -; v_gene: TRBV5-1; len: 15; j_gene: TRBJ2-3; CDR3aa: CASSLARSSTDTQYF; CDR3nt: TGCGCCAGCAGCTTGGCCAGATCTAGCACAGATACGCAGTATTTT
abundance: few; d_gene: -; v_gene: TRBV24-1; len: 17; j_gene: TRBJ2-6; CDR3aa: CATSGGEFVSGANVLTF; CDR3nt: TGTGCCACCAGTGGAGGGGAATTTGTCTCTGGGGCCAACGTCCTGACTTTC